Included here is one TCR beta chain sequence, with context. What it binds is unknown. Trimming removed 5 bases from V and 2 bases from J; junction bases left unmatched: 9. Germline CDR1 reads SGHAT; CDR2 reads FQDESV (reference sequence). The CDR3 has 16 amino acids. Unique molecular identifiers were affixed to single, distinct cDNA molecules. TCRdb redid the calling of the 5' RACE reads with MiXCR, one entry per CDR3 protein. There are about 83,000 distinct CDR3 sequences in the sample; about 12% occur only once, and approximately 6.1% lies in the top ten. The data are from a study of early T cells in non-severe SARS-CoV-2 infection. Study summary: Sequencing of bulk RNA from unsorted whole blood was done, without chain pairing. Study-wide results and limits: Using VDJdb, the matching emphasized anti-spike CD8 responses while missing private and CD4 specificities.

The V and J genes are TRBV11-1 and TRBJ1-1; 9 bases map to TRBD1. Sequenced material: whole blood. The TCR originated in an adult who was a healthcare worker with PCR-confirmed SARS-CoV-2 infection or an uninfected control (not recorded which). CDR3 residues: CASSVTQGAYNTEAFF. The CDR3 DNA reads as TGTGCCAGCAGCGTTACACAGGGGGCATATAACACTGAAGCTTTCTTT.